The source of this TCR beta chain is a study of T cell repertoires in cytomegalovirus infection. Study overall: Recently identified HLA-C-restricted and well-studied HLA-B-restricted CMV epitopes were used. Through public TCR beta signatures, both CMV infection and matching HLA type were indicated. Regarding the study as a whole: There were carriers of CMV plus the relevant HLA, and cumulative public TCR beta family frequency identified them. The ex vivo response was dominated by HLA-C-restricted CMV-specific TCR beta clonotypes.

CDR3 length equals 13 residues. Trimming pared 0 bases from V and 9 bases from J, leaving 7 bases between. Germline V gene data show CDR1 as KGHDR and CDR2 as SFDVKD. This clonotype was counted between two and nine times. The antigen is undetermined. One entry per CDR3 protein results from TCRdb running MiXCR on the reads. The sample contains 750,000 to 900,000 distinct CDR3 sequences, roughly 28% of which appear only once. The clonotype was recovered from a human donor in good health (CMV status not recorded). Some clones in this sample may be carry-over from other donors' samples. Specimen: cultured CD8+ T cells from PBMCs, collected from culture after CMV antigen stimulation. The rearrangement uses TRBV24-1 and TRBJ2-2; D remains unclear. The chain's CDR3 is CATSDLEHRELFF. CDR3 coding DNA: TGTGCCACCAGTGATTTGGAGCACCGGGAGCTGTTTTTT.